This T cell receptor (beta chain) was sequenced during a study of T cell responses to AZD1222 COVID-19 vaccine. Using immunoSEQ multiplex PCR, the repertoire was profiled, and TCRdb retains in-frame clones only, with some absent. The table includes approximately 80,000 clones, about nine tenths detected once. Germline CDR1 is SGHTA and CDR2 is FQGTGA. CDR3 length equals 17 residues. J was trimmed by 1 base and V by 5 bases; bases with no gene match: 6. The source is an adult who received the AZD1222 COVID-19 vaccine. Source: peripheral blood, taken 28 days after the second AZD1222 dose. This sequence joins TRBV7-3 and TRBJ2-2; TRBD2 matches at 11 bases. CDR3 sequence: CASSRSTSGGNTGELFF. The CDR3 coding sequence is TGTGCCAGCAGCCGAAGTACTAGCGGGGGGAACACCGGGGAGCTGTTTTTT. The variable domain in full, completed from reference TRBV7-3 and TRBJ2-2, reads GAGVSQTPSNKVTEKGKYVELRCDPISGHTALYWYRQSLGQGPEFLIYFQGTGAADDSGLPNDRFFAVRPEGSVSTLKIQRTERGDSAVYLCASSRSTSGGNTGELFFGEGSRLTVL.